Sequencing of this T cell receptor (beta chain) was carried out in a study of Ad26.COV2.S vaccination and SARS-CoV-2 variants. Study information: This donor came from the COV1001 trial of Ad26.COV2.S. Intramuscular Ad26.COV2.S at 5x10^10 or 1x10^11 viral particles.

Per germline, CDR1 LGHNT and CDR2 FRNRAP. The V gene end was trimmed by 3 bases and the J gene end by 0 bases; junction bases not matched to a gene: 9. The CDR3 covers 17 residues. Clones were read by immunoSEQ multiplex PCR, and TCRdb kept only the in-frame ones, dropping some. The sample records 400,000 or so clones, around 85% being singletons. Treatment noted: roughly 18 received Ad26.COV2.S at low or high dose, single or two shots; 5 received placebo; per-sample allocation not given. Collection of the samples took place on day 63 after the first injection of vaccine or placebo. The TCR originated in a person between 18 and 59 years old who received the Ad26.COV2.S COVID-19 vaccine or a placebo. V gene TRBV12-5 combines with J gene TRBJ2-3; 7 bases are a match to TRBD2. The specimen comprised peripheral blood, sampled in a trial of Ad26.COV2.S vaccine versus placebo. The CDR3 DNA sequence: TGTGCTAGTGGTTTAGGTTCTAGCGGTGACAGCACAGATACGCAGTATTTT. The encoded protein is CASGLGSSGDSTDTQYF.